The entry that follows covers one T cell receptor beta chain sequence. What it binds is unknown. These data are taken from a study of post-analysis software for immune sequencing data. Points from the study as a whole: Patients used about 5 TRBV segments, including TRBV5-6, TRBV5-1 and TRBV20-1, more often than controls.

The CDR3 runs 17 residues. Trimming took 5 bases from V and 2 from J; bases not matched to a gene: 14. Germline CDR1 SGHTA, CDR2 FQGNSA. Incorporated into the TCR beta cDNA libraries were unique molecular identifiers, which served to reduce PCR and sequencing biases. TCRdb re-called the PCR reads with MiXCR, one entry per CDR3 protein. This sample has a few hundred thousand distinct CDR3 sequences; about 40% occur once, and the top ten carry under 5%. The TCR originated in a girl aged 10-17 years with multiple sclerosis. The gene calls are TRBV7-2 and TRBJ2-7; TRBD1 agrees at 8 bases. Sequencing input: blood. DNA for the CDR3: TGTGCCAGCAGCCAAGGACAGGGTGGCCGATCTACCTACGAGCAGTACTTC. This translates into CASSQGQGGRSTYEQYF.